This entry features one T cell receptor (beta chain) sequence. As yet, its antigen is unknown. The data were obtained in a study of shared clonotypes between healthy human individuals. Study-wide findings and caveats: Donors were few, which limited the genetic and exposure-history diversity represented.

Repertoires were generated with immunoSEQ multiplex PCR, while TCRdb's copy carries only in-frame clones and drops some. The sample lists some 500,000 clones, around three quarters occurring once. The V segment lost 2 bases and the J segment 4 bases; nucleotides outside the gene matches: 4. The V gene's germline CDR1 is GTSNPN and CDR2 SVGIG (reference sequence). The CDR3 runs to 15 residues. The study drew its donors from healthy HIV-negative adults without recent acute infections or vaccinations. This rearrangement joins TRBV30 to TRBJ2-3; TRBD2 aligns across 12 bases. This clonotype originated in a woman aged 40 to 50 in good health. Some clones in this sample may be carry-over from other donors' samples. The sequenced sample consisted of PBMCs. The CDR3 nucleotides read TGTGCCTGGAGTACTCTAGCGGGAGGGTCAGATACGCAGTATTTT. It translates to CAWSTLAGGSDTQYF.